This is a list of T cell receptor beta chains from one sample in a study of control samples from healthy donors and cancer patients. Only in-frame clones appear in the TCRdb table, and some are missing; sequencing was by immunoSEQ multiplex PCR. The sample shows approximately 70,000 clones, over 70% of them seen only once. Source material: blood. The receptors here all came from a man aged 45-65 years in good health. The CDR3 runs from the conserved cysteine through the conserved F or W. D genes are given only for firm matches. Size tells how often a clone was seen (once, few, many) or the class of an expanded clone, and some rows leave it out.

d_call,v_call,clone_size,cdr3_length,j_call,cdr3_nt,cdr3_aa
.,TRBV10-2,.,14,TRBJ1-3,TGCGCCAGCAGTGAAAGGTACAGGGCGGACACCATATATTTT,CASSERYRADTIYF
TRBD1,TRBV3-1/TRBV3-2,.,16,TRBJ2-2,TGTGCCAGCAGCCAGAGACAGGGGGCGGGCACCGGGGAGCTGTTTTTT,CASSQRQGAGTGELFF
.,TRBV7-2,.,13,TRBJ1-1,TGTGCCAGCACCCCCGAGCAGGGGAGGAAGGCTTTCTTT,CASTPEQGRKAFF
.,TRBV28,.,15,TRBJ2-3,TGTGCCAGCAGTCCTAGCGCGACTAGCACAGATACGCAGTATTTT,CASSPSATSTDTQYF
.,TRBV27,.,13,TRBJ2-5,TGTGCCAGCAGTGGCAGGGTCTTGGAGACCCAGTACTTC,CASSGRVLETQYF
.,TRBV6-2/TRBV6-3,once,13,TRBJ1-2,TGTGCCAGCAGTTACATGGGCAGCTATGGCTACACCTTC,CASSYMGSYGYTF
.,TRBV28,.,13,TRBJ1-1,TGTGCCAGCAGTTTAATAACCGGTATTAAAGCTTTCTTT,CASSLITGIKAFF
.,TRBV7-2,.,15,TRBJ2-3,TGTGCCAGCAGCTTAGTAGTAGTTAGTTCAGATACGCAGTATTTT,CASSLVVVSSDTQYF
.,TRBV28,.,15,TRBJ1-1,TGTGCCAGCCACTTTACAGCAGGGTCAGGCACTGAAGCTTTCTTT,CASHFTAGSGTEAFF
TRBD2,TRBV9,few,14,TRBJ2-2,TGTGCCAGCAGCCCGGGGGGGAACACCGGGGAGCTGTTTTTT,CASSPGGNTGELFF
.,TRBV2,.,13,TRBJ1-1,TGTGCCAGCAGTGAAACAACAGCTCCTGAAGCTTTCTTT,CASSETTAPEAFF
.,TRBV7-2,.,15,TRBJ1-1,TGTGCCAGCAGCGCAGACAGTTATCGGGACACTGAAGCTTTCTTT,CASSADSYRDTEAFF
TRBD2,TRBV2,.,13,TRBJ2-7,TGTGCCAGCATGAAGGGCGGGAGATACGAGCAGTACTTC,CASMKGGRYEQYF
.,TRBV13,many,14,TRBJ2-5,TGTGCCAGCAGCCCCGGGACTTCTCAAGAGACCCAGTACTTC,CASSPGTSQETQYF
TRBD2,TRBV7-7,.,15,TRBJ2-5,TGTGCCAGCAGCTTAGGCGGGGGGGCCCAGGAGACCCAGTACTTC,CASSLGGGAQETQYF
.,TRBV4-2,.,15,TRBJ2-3,TGTGCCAGCAGCCCCCCCCCGCAGTCCACAGATACGCAGTATTTT,CASSPPPQSTDTQYF
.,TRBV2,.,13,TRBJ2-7,TGTGCCAGCAGTGTGTACAGTTCCTACGAGCAGTACTTC,CASSVYSSYEQYF
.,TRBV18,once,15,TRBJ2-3,TGTGCCAGCTCACCCCGGGAGTCCGGAACAGATACGCAGTATTTT,CASSPRESGTDTQYF
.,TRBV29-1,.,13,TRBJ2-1,TGCAGCGTTGAAGGACAATTCGACAATGAGCAGTTCTTC,CSVEGQFDNEQFF
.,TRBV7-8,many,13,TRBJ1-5,TGTGCCAGCAGCTTAGCAACTAATCAGCCCCAGCATTTT,CASSLATNQPQHF
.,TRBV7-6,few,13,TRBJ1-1,TGTGCCAGCAGCCCGCTTACCCTTACTGAAGCTTTCTTT,CASSPLTLTEAFF
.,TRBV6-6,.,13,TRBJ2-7,TGTGCCAGCAGAAGGGGGTGGTGGGACGAGCAGTACTTC,CASRRGWWDEQYF
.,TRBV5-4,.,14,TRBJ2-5,TGTGCCAGCAGCTTGTCAGCGACAGAAGAGACCCAGTACTTC,CASSLSATEETQYF
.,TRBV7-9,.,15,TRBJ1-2,TGTGCCAGCAGCGAAGCGACAGGAGCTAACTATGGCTACACCTTC,CASSEATGANYGYTF
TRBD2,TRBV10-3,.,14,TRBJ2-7,TGTGCCATCAGTCAGCGGGAGGGCCTCTACGAGCAGTACTTC,CAISQREGLYEQYF
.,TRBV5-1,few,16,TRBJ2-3,TGCGCCAGCAGCGTTAGTAACGGGGGGCTCACAGATACGCAGTATTTT,CASSVSNGGLTDTQYF
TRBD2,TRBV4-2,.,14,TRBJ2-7,TGTGCCAGCAGCCACTCACTAGCGACCTACGAGCAGTACTTC,CASSHSLATYEQYF
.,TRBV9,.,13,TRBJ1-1,TGTGCCAGCAGCGTAGTATCCGACACTGAAGCTTTCTTT,CASSVVSDTEAFF
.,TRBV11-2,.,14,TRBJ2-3,TGTGCCAGCAGCTTAATTATCACCGGAGAGGGGCAGTATTTT,CASSLIITGEGQYF
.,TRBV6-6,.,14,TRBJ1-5,TGTGCCAGCAGTTGGGAGGTTAGCAATCAGCCCCAGCATTTT,CASSWEVSNQPQHF
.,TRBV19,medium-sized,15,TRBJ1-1,TGTGCCAGTAGTATAGCCCTGTGGAGGGAAGGCGAAGCTTTCTTT,CASSIALWREGEAFF
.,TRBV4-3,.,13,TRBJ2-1,TGCGCCAGCAGCCAACTACGGGGGCGAGAGCAGTTCTTC,CASSQLRGREQFF
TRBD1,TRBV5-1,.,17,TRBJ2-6,TGCGCCAGCAGCTTGGCGGACAGGGGCGCTGGGGCCAACGTCCTGACTTTC,CASSLADRGAGANVLTF
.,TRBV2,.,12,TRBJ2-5,TGTGCCAGCACGCTAGCTACGGAGACCCAGTACTTC,CASTLATETQYF
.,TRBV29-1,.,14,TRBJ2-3,TGCAGCGTTGAACCCACCCAACAGGCGGATACGCAGTATTTT,CSVEPTQQADTQYF
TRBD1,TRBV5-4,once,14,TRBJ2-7,TGTGCCAGCAGCTCTCTCTCCGGACAGGAAGAGCAGTACTTC,CASSSLSGQEEQYF
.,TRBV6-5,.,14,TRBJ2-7,TGTGCCAGCAGTCACGTTTCCGGCTCCTACGAGCAGTACTTC,CASSHVSGSYEQYF
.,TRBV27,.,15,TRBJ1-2,TGTGCCAGCAGTGCGATCGGGGGCAGGGTGGATGGCTACACCTTC,CASSAIGGRVDGYTF
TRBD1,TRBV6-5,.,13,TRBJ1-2,TGTGCCAGCAGCCGGGACAGCCACTATGGCTACACCTTC,CASSRDSHYGYTF
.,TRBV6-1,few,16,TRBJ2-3,TGTGCCAGCAGTGAAAGGGTACAGGGTTCGGGAGATACGCAGTATTTT,CASSERVQGSGDTQYF
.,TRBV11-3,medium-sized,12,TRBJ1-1,TGTGCCAGCAGCTCCGGACAGTTGGTAGCTTTCTTT,CASSSGQLVAFF
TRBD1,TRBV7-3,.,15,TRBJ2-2,TGTGCCAGCAGCGTACAGGGGGCGCGTACCGGGGAGCTGTTTTTT,CASSVQGARTGELFF
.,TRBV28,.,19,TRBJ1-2,TGTGCCAGCAGTTTTTGGTTTGGCCGGAGCCTACCTGCAACCTATGGCTACACCTTC,CASSFWFGRSLPATYGYTF